The present TCR beta chain was sequenced within a study of T-cell reconstitution after alpha-beta-depleted transplantation in children. The TCRbeta library incorporated unique molecular identifiers. MiXCR, applied by TCRdb to the PCR reads, yields one record per CDR3 protein. The sample comprises fewer than 550,000 distinct CDR3 sequences, roughly an eighth of which are singletons, and roughly 15% rests with the top ten. Overall study results and limits: T-cell numbers and diversity one year post-transplant derived largely from freshly generated T cells. Several hundred graft clones that had expanded were reportedly the source of alpha-beta T cells about two months after transplant.

A few counts support this clonotype. What it binds is not known. The CDR3 has 15 amino acids. Germline V gene sequence: CDR1 MNHEY, CDR2 SMNVEV (reference sequence). V shed 5 bases, J shed 3 bases, and the junction held 8 bases outside the gene matches. The receptor was derived from a female patient aged 2-9 years who had a stem cell transplant for aplastic anemia, so the T cells may come from the graft donor. The chain combines TRBV27 with TRBJ2-7; 9 nucleotides align to TRBD1. Sequenced here: PBMCs, mostly from graft donor cells, sampled 180 days after TCRalphabeta/CD19-depleted stem cell transplant. CDR3 sequence: CASSPRTGANYEQYF. In DNA, the CDR3 is TGTGCCAGCAGTCCACGGACAGGGGCGAACTACGAGCAGTACTTC.